This passage covers 29 T cell receptor beta chains from one sample sequenced in a study of T cells after yellow fever vaccination. TCRdb re-analysed the 5' RACE reads in MiXCR, keeping a single row per CDR3 protein. The sample consists of 400,000 to 450,000 distinct CDR3 sequences, around 19% of them appearing once. The sample was PBMCs, taken before the yellow fever booster vaccination. The receptors originated from a man between 18 and 29 years old who received the YFV17D yellow fever vaccine.

This chain links TRBV20-1 with TRBJ1-1; D may be TRBD1 (6 bases). The CDR3 is 13 amino acids. V was clipped by 6 bases and J by 3 bases, with 14 bases between them. Germline loops: CDR1 DFQATT, CDR2 SNEGSKA (reference sequence). CDR3 residues: CSANPPGDTEAFF. The CDR3, as DNA: TGCAGTGCAAACCCACCAGGGGACACTGAAGCTTTCTTT.

J is TRBJ2-7 and V is TRBV4-1; no reliable D call. V lost 3 bases to trimming and J lost 5 bases, with 14 bases between them. This CDR3 is 14 amino acids long. Per the germline V gene, CDR1 is MGHRA and CDR2 is YSYEKL. In nucleotides, the CDR3 is TGCGCCAGCAGCCACCCCCTCATGGGTGACGAGCAGTACTTC. Amino acid sequence: CASSHPLMGDEQYF.

This clonotype has just a few counts. The V call is TRBV19, the J call TRBJ2-5; tentatively, D is TRBD1 or TRBD2 (6 bases each). The CDR3 runs to 15 residues. The V and J ends lost 3 bases and 6 bases respectively, with 17 bases between them. From germline, CDR1 is LNHDA and CDR2 SQIVND (reference sequence). The CDR3 coding sequence is TGTGCCAGTAGTATTGGTATTTCGGGGGCGAAGACCCAGTACTTC. Protein product: CASSIGISGAKTQYF.

The chain uses TRBV29-1 and TRBJ2-3, with 12 bases identical to TRBD2. The V gene's germline CDR1 is SQVTM and CDR2 ANQGSEA. Trimming took 1 base from V and 2 from J; bases not matched to a gene: 10. CDR3 size: 18 residues. CDR3 nucleotide sequence: TGCAGCGTTGAAGGGACTAGCGGGGAGTCCTCTGACACAGATACGCAGTATTTT. Protein sequence: CSVEGTSGESSDTDTQYF.

This clonotype was picked up a small number of times. The J gene is TRBJ2-1, the V gene TRBV27, with 7 bases matching TRBD2. CDR3 length: 14 residues. V shed 4 bases and J 4 bases; nucleotides not matched to a gene: 4. Germline loops: CDR1 MNHEY, CDR2 SMNVEV (reference sequence). CDR3 DNA sequence: TGTGCCAGCAGTTCGAGCGGGGAATACAATGAGCAGTTCTTC. Residues: CASSSSGEYNEQFF.

The chain couples TRBV27 to TRBJ2-7; D remains unclear. The CDR3 length is 11 residues. The V and J ends lost 7 bases and 4 bases respectively, with 8 bases between them. Germline loops: CDR1 MNHEY, CDR2 SMNVEV (reference sequence). The CDR3: CASNDGYEQYV. CDR3 nucleotide sequence: TGTGCCAGCAACGACGGGTACGAGCAGTACGTC.

This clonotype has only a few counts. V usage is TRBV4-3 and J usage is TRBJ2-2; no definite D call. This CDR3 has 12 amino acids. V was clipped by 2 bases and J by 6 bases, with 4 bases between them. Germline V gene sequence: CDR1 LGHNA, CDR2 YSLEER. CDR3 nucleotides: TGCGCCAGCAGCCAAACGGCCGGGGAGCTGTTTTTT. Its protein is CASSQTAGELFF.

The genes are TRBV2 and TRBJ2-1, with D maybe TRBD2 (5 bases). V was clipped by 6 bases and J by 0 bases, with 12 bases between them. CDR1 and CDR2 from the germline V gene are SNHLY and FYNNEI. The CDR3 is made up of 15 amino acids. The CDR3 region is CASRTTTSSYNEQFF. The CDR3 nucleotides are TGTGCCAGCAGGACCACCACTAGCTCCTACAATGAGCAGTTCTTC.

The chain recombines TRBV4-3 with TRBJ2-5; 13 bases match TRBD2. CDR3 length: 17 residues. The V segment lost 4 bases and the J segment 5 bases; nucleotides outside the gene matches: 10. Germline V lookup: CDR1 LGHNA, CDR2 YSLEER. This CDR3 reads CASSPGLAGARGETQYF. The CDR3 DNA reads as TGCGCCAGCAGCCCCGGACTAGCGGGGGCGCGGGGGGAGACCCAGTACTTC.

The chain employs TRBV5-1 and TRBJ2-7; 10 bases align to TRBD2. The ends lost 0 bases at V and 7 bases at J; junction bases unmatched: 4. This CDR3 is 14 amino acids long. CDR1 is SGHRS and CDR2 is YFSETQ in the germline V gene. DNA for the CDR3: TGCGCCAGCAGCTTGGTAGCGGGGGGTGAGGAGCAGTACTTC. It encodes CASSLVAGGEEQYF.

In its sample, this clonotype was seen a few times. V gene TRBV4-1 combines with J gene TRBJ1-5; D gene ambiguous. V lost 3 bases, J lost 4 bases, and 16 bases lay in between. Germline CDR1 and CDR2: MGHRA and YSYEKL. The length of the CDR3 is 16 residues. CDR3 nucleotide sequence: TGCGCCAGCAGCCACCGGCCAGGACGCCTGAATCAGCCCCAGCATTTT. It is translated as CASSHRPGRLNQPQHF.

The rearrangement uses TRBV7-6 and TRBJ2-2; D remains unclear. Germline V gene lookup returns CDR1 SGHVS and CDR2 FNYEAQ. CDR3 length equals 18 residues. Trimming pared 8 bases from V and 0 bases from J, leaving 22 bases between. CDR3 nucleotide sequence: TGTGCCAGCCACGGCCTTACTGTTGCAGTGACGAACACCGGGGAGCTGTTTTTT. It yields the protein CASHGLTVAVTNTGELFF.

The sample holds a few counts of this clonotype. V and J are TRBV10-2 and TRBJ1-1, with a tentative D call TRBD1 (5 bases). The CDR3 length is 15 residues. CDR1 and CDR2 (germline): WSHSY, SAAADI. V lost 2 bases, J lost 7 bases, and 17 bases lay in between. The CDR3 DNA reads TGCGCCAGCAGTGAGAGGGTACAGGAGCCTATTGAAGCTTTCTTT. It encodes CASSERVQEPIEAFF.

This clonotype appeared many times. This chain's CDR3 is CSAPGGTDTQYF. The CDR3 DNA reads as TGCAGTGCTCCGGGGGGTACAGATACGCAGTATTTT. The rearrangement joins TRBV20-1 to TRBJ2-3; 7 nucleotides agree with TRBD2. The CDR3 covers 12 residues. Looked up from germline, CDR1 is DFQATT and CDR2 is SNEGSKA (reference sequence). V lost 5 bases to trimming and J lost 3 bases; unmatched junction nucleotides: 2.

This clonotype was found a few times. The chain carries TRBV4-2 and TRBJ1-6, with TRBD1 matching over 8 bases. CDR1 and CDR2 (germline): LGHNA, YNFKEQ. The CDR3 loop spans 19 amino acids. V shed 4 bases, J shed 5 bases, and the junction held 16 bases outside the gene matches. This CDR3 reads CASSRLMEPQGADNSPLHF. In DNA, the CDR3 is TGTGCCAGCAGCCGGCTTATGGAACCCCAGGGGGCGGATAATTCACCCCTCCACTTT.

The sample holds a few counts of this clonotype. This chain joins TRBV7-2 and TRBJ2-7; 9 bases align to TRBD2. There are 15 residues in the CDR3. Germline V lookup: CDR1 SGHTA, CDR2 FQGNSA. V shed 3 bases and J 2 bases; nucleotides not matched to a gene: 5. CDR3 DNA: TGTGCCAGCAGCTTTCTTAGCGGGGGACCCTACGAGCAGTACTTC. It codes for CASSFLSGGPYEQYF.

The genes are TRBV7-9 and TRBJ2-5; 8 nucleotides agree with TRBD2. This CDR3 contains 14 residues. CDR1 and CDR2 from the germline V gene are SEHNR and FQNEAQ (reference sequence). J gave up 7 bases and V 4 bases, and 8 bases lay outside the gene matches. The chain's CDR3 is CASSSRGGRGTQYF. CDR3 sequence (DNA): TGTGCCAGCAGCTCCCGGGGGGGTCGCGGGACCCAGTACTTC.

This clonotype was counted between two and nine times. In DNA form, the CDR3 reads TGTGCCAGCAGCGGCTCCCGGGACTACGGCTACGAGCAGTACTTC. It is translated as CASSGSRDYGYEQYF. The rearrangement links TRBV6-2 or TRBV6-3 to TRBJ2-7; 7 bases line up with TRBD2. CDR1 MNHEY and CDR2 SVGEGT come from the germline V gene. V gave up 6 bases and J gave up 3 bases; unmatched junction bases: 11. The CDR3 runs to 15 residues.

This chain joins TRBV6-5 and TRBJ1-1; maybe TRBD1 (5 bases). Per germline, CDR1 MNHEY and CDR2 SVGAGI. Trimming left V 2 bases short and J 5 bases short, with 18 bases between. This CDR3 has 16 amino acids. The CDR3 DNA is TGTGCCAGCAGTTACGACCGAGTGGGGGGTTATACTGAAGCTTTCTTT. It specifies CASSYDRVGGYTEAFF.

A remark on this clonotype: A junction end diverges from the germline sequence, so it may reflect a read error. This sequence joins TRBV12-3 or TRBV12-4 and TRBJ1-5; a weak D match, TRBD1 (6 bases). The CDR3 is 14 residues long. CDR3 loop: CASSLGGDNQPQRF. In DNA form, the CDR3 reads TGTGCCAGCAGTTTAGGCGGGGACAATCAGCCCCAGCGTTTT.

Many counts were recorded for this clonotype. The V and J genes are TRBV6-5 and TRBJ2-1, with D unresolved. The germline V and J ends were trimmed by 5 bases and 4 bases, with 12 bases remaining between them. This CDR3 is 14 amino acids long. Germline V gene lookup returns CDR1 MNHEY and CDR2 SVGAGI. The CDR3 nucleotides read TGTGCCAGCAGTCCAGCAAGACCGTACAATGAGCAGTTCTTC. Protein: CASSPARPYNEQFF.

This rearrangement joins TRBV7-2 to TRBJ2-2; D not resolved. CDR3 length: 16 amino acids. Per germline, CDR1 SGHTA and CDR2 FQGNSA. Trimming cost V 2 bases and J 6 bases, with 16 bases left between them. The CDR3 DNA is TGTGCCAGCAGCTTACGGTTCCAGCCTCAGGCCGGGGAGCTGTTTTTT. It yields the protein CASSLRFQPQAGELFF. Combining the CDR3 with reference TRBV7-2 and TRBJ2-2 gives the whole variable domain GAGVSQSPSNKVTEKGKDVELRCDPISGHTALYWYRQSLGQGLEFLIYFQGNSAPDKSGLPSDRFSAERTGGSVSTLTIQRTQQEDSAVYLCASSLRFQPQAGELFFGEGSRLTVL.

The CDR3 nucleotides are TGTGCCAGCAGTTACTCCTACGGGTCGTACAATGAGCAGTTCTTC. Its protein is CASSYSYGSYNEQFF. The chain couples TRBV6-2 or TRBV6-3 to TRBJ2-1; D call uncertain. This CDR3 is 15 amino acids long. CDR1 is MNHEY and CDR2 is SVGEGT in the germline V gene. Trimming took 0 bases from V and 4 from J, leaving 10 bases between them.

The chain is built from TRBV5-1 and TRBJ2-6, with TRBD1 identical over 7 bases. With V trimmed by 0 bases and J by 4 bases, 7 bases remained unmatched. This CDR3 spans 17 amino acids. The germline CDR1 and CDR2 sequences are SGHRS and YFSETQ. The CDR3 is CASSLGQGNSGANVLTF. The CDR3 nucleotides read TGCGCCAGCAGCTTGGGACAGGGTAATTCCGGGGCCAACGTCCTGACTTTC.

CDR3 sequence (DNA): TGCGCCAGCAGGGGCGGGGGGGCATCAGATACGCAGTATTTT. Translating it yields CASRGGGASDTQYF. J is TRBJ2-3 and V is TRBV10-2; 9 bases map to TRBD2. V dropped 6 bases and J dropped 4; count of bases not matched to a gene: 5. Looked up from germline, CDR1 is WSHSY and CDR2 is SAAADI. The CDR3 consists of 14 residues.

J is TRBJ1-3 and V is TRBV4-2, with D hard to call. The CDR3 is made up of 16 amino acids. CDR1 and CDR2 (germline): LGHNA, YNFKEQ. Between the trimmed V and J ends, which lost 1 base and 3 bases, there was a span of 13 bases. This chain's CDR3 is CASSQAKGIYGNTIYF. CDR3 nucleotide sequence: TGTGCCAGCAGCCAAGCGAAGGGAATCTATGGAAACACCATATATTTT.

This clonotype was observed a few times. V and J are TRBV12-3 or TRBV12-4 and TRBJ1-1; D gene ambiguous. V shed 3 bases and J shed 4 bases, with 9 bases lying between them. The CDR3 spans 13 residues. CDR3 coding DNA: TGTGCCAGCAGTTTTGAGGGAGCCACTGAAGCTTTCTTT. It encodes CASSFEGATEAFF.

The chain joins TRBV5-1 to TRBJ2-1, with 9 positions matching TRBD2. Unmatched junction bases numbered 2, after V lost 4 bases and J lost 3 bases. CDR3 length: 14 amino acids. The germline CDR1 and CDR2 sequences are SGHRS and YFSETQ. CDR3 residues: CASSLAGFYNEQFF. In DNA, the CDR3 is TGCGCCAGCAGCCTAGCGGGGTTCTACAATGAGCAGTTCTTC.

Only a few counts were recorded for this clonotype. The chain joins TRBV7-7 to TRBJ2-3; D not resolved. This CDR3 region has 15 residues. Trimming took 4 bases from V and 0 from J, leaving 11 bases between them. Germline CDR1 and CDR2: SSHAT and FNYEAQ (reference sequence). CDR3 nucleotides: TGTGCCAGCAGCTCGCTACCCGGGAGCACAGATACGCAGTATTTT. Protein product: CASSSLPGSTDTQYF.